This entry lists 25 T cell receptor beta chains sequenced from one sample in a study of blood T cell repertoires in COVID-19. Sequencing used immunoSEQ multiplex PCR; TCRdb keeps in-frame clones, though not all of them. Of approximately 100,000 clones listed, around 87% are singletons. Input material: peripheral blood. Receptors were obtained from a woman under 40 with acute or convalescent COVID-19.

CDR3 loop: CASSLAQSNYGYTF. The CDR3 nucleotides read TGTGCCAGCAGCTTAGCCCAGTCTAACTATGGCTACACCTTC. V is TRBV7-8 and J is TRBJ1-2, with D unclear. Germline CDR1 SGHVS, CDR2 FQNEAQ. This CDR3 has 14 residues. V was clipped by 0 bases and J by 0 bases, with 5 bases between them.

The genes are TRBV7-3 and TRBJ2-2; unclear D gene. Germline V gene sequence: CDR1 SGHTA, CDR2 FQGTGA. The CDR3 consists of 13 residues. V lost 1 base to trimming and J lost 4 bases, with 4 bases between them. CDR3 nucleotide sequence: TGTGCCAGCAGCTTAAGCGTCACCGGGGAGCTGTTTTTT. The encoded protein is CASSLSVTGELFF.

V gene TRBV19 combines with J gene TRBJ2-1; 9 bases agree with TRBD2. Germline V lookup: CDR1 LNHDA, CDR2 SQIVND (reference sequence). CDR3 length: 14 residues. With V trimmed by 3 bases and J by 4 bases, 1 base remained unmatched. CDR3 nucleotides: TGTGCCAGTAGTATGGGACTAGCTTACAATGAGCAGTTCTTC. Its translation is CASSMGLAYNEQFF.

The CDR3 here is CASSEDRRDRGHTGELFF. The CDR3 nucleotides read TGTGCCAGCAGTGAAGATAGAAGGGACAGGGGGCACACCGGGGAGCTGTTTTTT. This chain connects TRBV2 to TRBJ2-2; TRBD1 matches at 12 bases. The CDR3 sequence is 18 residues long. Germline V CDR1 and CDR2: SNHLY, FYNNEI. The V and J ends lost 1 base and 3 bases, in that order; junction bases with no gene match: 6.

This clone has a count of ten or more. The chain combines TRBV10-3 with TRBJ1-6, with 9 positions matching TRBD1. The trim removed 6 bases at V and 13 bases at J, leaving 10 bases unmatched. The CDR3 has 14 amino acids. CDR1 and CDR2 (germline): ENHRY, SYGVKD. The CDR3 DNA reads as TGTGCCATCAGGACACCGGGACAGGGCTCTCCCCTCCACTTT. Translation gives CAIRTPGQGSPLHF.

The V gene is TRBV5-6, the J gene TRBJ2-7; 8 bases agree with TRBD2. Germline CDR1 is SGHDT and CDR2 is YYEEEE. The CDR3 spans 16 residues. The junction had 9 bases not matched to a gene; V was cut back by 2 bases and J by 2 bases. The CDR3 region is CASSLGLGGLAYEQYF. DNA for the CDR3: TGTGCCAGCAGCTTAGGTTTAGGGGGACTAGCCTACGAGCAGTACTTC.

The J gene is TRBJ2-6, the V gene TRBV19, with TRBD2 as a possible D gene (5 bases). Germline lookup yields CDR1 LNHDA and CDR2 SQIVND (reference sequence). The ends were cut back, 6 bases at V and 2 bases at J, with 14 bases in the middle. The CDR3 is made up of 16 amino acids. The CDR3 here is CASRSVRTPGANVLTF. The DNA for the CDR3 is TGTGCCAGTAGGAGCGTAAGGACTCCTGGGGCCAACGTCCTGACTTTC.

The CDR3 loop is CASSHSLSSYNEQFF. The DNA for the CDR3 is TGTGCCAGCAGTCATTCCCTCAGCTCCTACAATGAGCAGTTCTTC. The J gene is TRBJ2-1, the V gene TRBV7-7; D remains unclear. This CDR3 region has 15 residues. Germline V lookup: CDR1 SSHAT, CDR2 FNYEAQ (reference sequence). Trimming took 6 bases from V and 0 from J, leaving 12 bases between them.

V gene TRBV7-3 combines with J gene TRBJ2-7, with a possible D match to TRBD2 (7 bases). V shed 6 bases and J shed 2 bases, with 14 bases lying between them. This CDR3 contains 14 residues. Germline lookup yields CDR1 SGHTA and CDR2 FQGTGA. The CDR3 loop is CASSRNGGPYEQYF. CDR3 DNA: TGTGCCAGCAGTCGAAACGGGGGGCCCTACGAGCAGTACTTC. Full variable domain (outside the CDR3, taken from reference TRBV7-3 and TRBJ2-7): GAGVSQTPSNKVTEKGKYVELRCDPISGHTALYWYRQSLGQGPEFLIYFQGTGAADDSGLPNDRFFAVRPEGSVSTLKIQRTERGDSAVYLCASSRNGGPYEQYFGPGTRLTVT.

The chain employs TRBV29-1 and TRBJ1-2; D might be TRBD1 (5 bases). Looked up from germline, CDR1 is SQVTM and CDR2 is ANQGSEA. V lost 6 bases and J 5 bases, leaving 22 bases between the germline ends. The CDR3 runs to 15 residues. The CDR3 region is CSVDMGDGGGYGYTF. Written as DNA, the CDR3 is TGCAGCGTCGATATGGGCGATGGGGGGGGTTATGGCTACACCTTC.

This chain uses TRBV6-1 with TRBJ2-5, with 7 bases fitting TRBD1. After removal of 3 bases from V and 2 bases from J, the junction contained 12 bases not matched to a gene. Germline V gene sequence: CDR1 MNHNS, CDR2 SASEGT. The CDR3 extends over 17 amino acids. In nucleotides, the CDR3 is TGTGCCAGCAGTGATGAGGGGGCCCCAATCAATCAAGAGACCCAGTACTTC. Protein product: CASSDEGAPINQETQYF.

The chain uses TRBV12-3 or TRBV12-4 and TRBJ2-7; D may be TRBD2 (6 bases). This CDR3 region has 12 residues. V was trimmed by 6 bases and J by 5 bases, leaving 11 bases between them. The CDR3 reads CASSLGGNEQYF. CDR3 DNA sequence: TGTGCCAGCAGCCTTGGAGGGAACGAGCAGTACTTC.

This chain links TRBV27 with TRBJ1-4; a weak D match, TRBD1 (5 bases). With 0 bases removed from V and 6 bases from J, the gap between germline ends came to 14 bases. This CDR3 has 16 amino acids. Germline CDR1 MNHEY, CDR2 SMNVEV (reference sequence). The CDR3 is CASSLSAGFGYEKLFF. CDR3 in DNA: TGTGCCAGCAGTTTATCGGCAGGGTTCGGTTATGAAAAACTGTTTTTT.

The chain is built from TRBV28 and TRBJ1-2; TRBD1 matches at 9 bases. Trimming removed 5 bases from V and 4 bases from J; junction bases left unmatched: 5. This CDR3 is 14 amino acids long. Germline values: CDR1 MDHEN, CDR2 SYDVKM. CDR3 protein: CASSREQGAYGYTF. DNA for the CDR3: TGTGCCAGCAGTCGTGAACAGGGGGCCTATGGCTACACCTTC.

The chain combines TRBV28 with TRBJ1-3; 9 bases are a match to TRBD1. The V gene end was trimmed by 6 bases and the J gene end by 4 bases; junction bases not matched to a gene: 7. The CDR3 totals 15 residues. Germline V gene data show CDR1 as MDHEN and CDR2 as SYDVKM. The CDR3 DNA is TGTGCCAGCAGAACACAGGGGGCAAGGGGAAACACCATATATTTT. Its translation is CASRTQGARGNTIYF.

This chain uses TRBV5-8 with TRBJ1-5; 10 bases fit TRBD1. Germline-derived CDR1 and CDR2 are SGHTS and YDEGEE. V shed 1 base, J shed 1 base, and the junction held 2 bases outside the gene matches. This CDR3 contains 16 residues. CDR3 in amino acids: CASSLPGQGSNQPQHF. The CDR3 DNA follows: TGTGCCAGCAGCTTGCCGGGACAGGGGAGCAATCAGCCCCAGCATTTT.

The CDR3 DNA sequence: TGTGCCAGCAGTTGGAACAGGCTATACGAGCAGTACTTC. It yields the protein CASSWNRLYEQYF. The V call is TRBV28, the J call TRBJ2-7, with a tentative D call TRBD1 (5 bases). Trimming pared 4 bases from V and 4 bases from J, leaving 11 bases between. Germline V gives CDR1 MDHEN, CDR2 SYDVKM. The CDR3 is 13 residues long. The full variable domain, its missing parts supplied by reference TRBV28 and TRBJ2-7, is DVKVTQSSRYLVKRTGEKVFLECVQDMDHENMFWYRQDPGLGLRLIYFSYDVKMKEKGDIPEGYSVSREKKERFSLILESASTNQTSMYLCASSWNRLYEQYFGPGTRLTVT.

This clone has a single count. The chain couples TRBV3-1 (or the pseudogene TRBV3-2) to TRBJ2-5; 9 nucleotides align to TRBD2. V gave up 2 bases and J gave up 3 bases; unmatched junction bases: 4. Germline V CDR1 and CDR2: LGHDT, YNNKEL (reference sequence). The CDR3 is 15 residues long. The CDR3 sequence: CASSQPPSGEETQYF. DNA for the CDR3: TGTGCCAGCAGCCAACCCCCTAGCGGGGAAGAGACCCAGTACTTC.

This sequence joins TRBV6-1 and TRBJ2-1; D call uncertain. The V end was cut by 3 bases, the J end by 9 bases, with 6 bases between. The CDR3 is 11 amino acids. Per germline, CDR1 MNHNS and CDR2 SASEGT. CDR3 region: CASSDLPEQFF. The CDR3 DNA sequence: TGTGCCAGCAGTGATCTCCCTGAGCAGTTCTTC.

The chain couples TRBV5-1 to TRBJ1-2, with D maybe TRBD1 (6 bases). Germline values: CDR1 SGHRS, CDR2 YFSETQ. The germline V and J ends were trimmed by 1 base and 4 bases, with 11 bases remaining between them. The CDR3 sequence is 14 residues long. The CDR3 protein is CASSLSGTSYGYTF. As DNA, the CDR3 is TGCGCCAGCAGCTTGTCGGGGACATCCTATGGCTACACCTTC. The whole variable domain, remainder taken from reference TRBV5-1 and TRBJ1-2, is KAGVTQTPRYLIKTRGQQVTLSCSPISGHRSVSWYQQTPGQGLQFLFEYFSETQRNKGNFPGRFSGRQFSNSRSEMNVSTLELGDSALYLCASSLSGTSYGYTFGSGTRLTVV.

The CDR3 sequence is CASSPERNTGELFF. The CDR3, as DNA: TGTGCCAGCTCACCGGAGAGGAACACCGGGGAGCTGTTTTTT. The rearrangement joins TRBV18 to TRBJ2-2, with no clear D. The CDR3 extends over 14 amino acids. V was shortened by 3 bases and J by 1 base, with 6 bases between the two germline ends. Germline CDR1 reads KGHSH; CDR2 reads LQKENI.

V is TRBV2 and J is TRBJ2-7; no definite D call. V lost 8 bases and J 3 bases, leaving 8 bases between the germline ends. This CDR3 has 11 amino acids. Germline loops: CDR1 SNHLY, CDR2 FYNNEI. CDR3 amino acids: CASAEHYEQYF. CDR3 bases: TGTGCCAGCGCCGAGCACTACGAGCAGTACTTC.

The chain has TRBV2 and TRBJ2-7; D is undetermined. The CDR3 extends over 13 amino acids. CDR1 SNHLY and CDR2 FYNNEI come from the germline V gene. V dropped 4 bases and J dropped 0 bases, with 7 bases sitting between them. The CDR3 sequence is CASSAGFSYEQYF. In DNA, the CDR3 is TGTGCCAGCAGTGCAGGCTTCTCCTACGAGCAGTACTTC.

The rearrangement uses TRBV29-1 and TRBJ2-3; perhaps TRBD2 as D (6 bases). In germline, CDR1 is SQVTM, CDR2 ANQGSEA. The CDR3 extends over 14 amino acids. V gave up 3 bases and J gave up 0 bases, with 10 bases separating them. DNA of the CDR3: TGCAGCGTTGATGATGGGGGGAGCACAGATACGCAGTATTTT. It codes for CSVDDGGSTDTQYF.

V gene TRBV27 combines with J gene TRBJ1-2; 9 bases are shared with TRBD1. V trimming: 8 bases; J trimming: 5 bases; junction bases outside the gene matches: 6. Germline V gene sequence: CDR1 MNHEY, CDR2 SMNVEV (reference sequence). The CDR3 has 13 amino acids. The CDR3 reads CASRLDRGYGYTF. The CDR3 DNA follows: TGTGCCAGCCGCCTTGACAGGGGGTATGGCTACACCTTC.